Sequencing of this T cell receptor (beta chain) was carried out in a study of CD8 T cells in Susac syndrome. Whole-study findings and limits: TCR sequencing and HLA analysis covered a relatively small number of individuals.

Random-hexamer reverse transcription was applied to about 0.5 to 1 ug RNA. The method of amplification for TCR beta CDR3 was immunoSEQ multiplex PCR, covering 54 Vbeta and 13 Jbeta. TCRdb re-called the immunoSEQ multiplex PCR reads through MiXCR, storing one row per CDR3 protein. Of about 300,000 distinct CDR3 sequences in the sample, roughly 85% were seen once. The V gene's germline CDR1 is LGHNA and CDR2 YSLEER. This CDR3 is 15 amino acids long. Trimming took 1 base from V and 6 from J, leaving 15 bases between them. About this clonotype: What it binds is unknown.

Sequencing of TCR beta, carried out with a high-throughput approach, was applied to CD8+ and CD4+ T cells from the blood. The multiple sclerosis controls were treatment-naive patients affected by stable or active relapsing-remitting disease. The sequenced material came from CD8+ T cells from PBMCs. V usage is TRBV4-3 and J usage is TRBJ1-1; the D gene is possibly TRBD1 (5 bases). The sequence was collected from a human donor with multiple sclerosis. This chain's CDR3 is CASSQVEGVIAEAFF. The CDR3 DNA reads as TGCGCCAGCAGCCAAGTCGAAGGGGTGATCGCTGAAGCTTTCTTT.